The following is a T cell receptor beta chain sequence with its context. Its antigen is as yet unknown. At the DNA level, this CDR3 is encoded by other sequences in the same sample as well. The investigators collected lesional scalp punch biopsies and peripheral blood from alopecia areata patients. Isolation of CD4+ and CD8+ T cells from PBMCs was achieved by sorting. These data come from a study of CD8+ T cells in alopecia areata. Study summary: Tofacitinib ran for 6 to 18 months before 6 months off drug.

Germline V CDR1 and CDR2: SNHLY, FYNNEI. Trimming cost V 3 bases and J 3 bases; bases outside gene matches: 4. The CDR3 has 14 residues. Study-level results: Normal scalp had lower clonality than lesional scalp, with alopecia totalis/universalis lesions showing this most strongly.

Extraction of RNA preceded its reverse transcription into cDNA, which served as the sequencing template. Assay: immunoSEQ multiplex PCR; the TCRdb copy retains only in-frame clones and omits some. Of hundreds of thousands of clones detected, roughly two thirds appear once; the ten largest clones hold 1% to 1.5%. This sequence was found in a human donor with alopecia areata. The input for sequencing was CD4+ T cells sorted from blood, taken at week 0. J is TRBJ2-7 and V is TRBV2, with 8 bases matching TRBD2. Written as DNA, the CDR3 is TGTGCCAGCAGTGAGGAACGGGGGGGCTACGAGCAGTACTTC. Residues: CASSEERGGYEQYF.